Given below is one T cell receptor (beta chain) in context. Its antigen is unknown. The CDR3 covers 13 residues. Germline V gene data show CDR1 as MNHEY and CDR2 as SVGAGI. Deletions cut 5 bases from V and 0 bases from J, with 8 bases between. The data were obtained in a study of siplizumab effects on memory and regulatory T cells. Whole-study findings and limits: Roughly 75-95% of proliferating CD4+ or CD8+ clones lacked an assignable naive or memory phenotype. Naive T cells seemed more diverse than memory cells and seemed major alloresponse contributors. Fewer alloreactive sequences mapped to unstimulated CD4+ memory cells under siplizumab.

Some 96,000 TCR templates per sample were assayed. Sequencing was performed with immunoSEQ multiplex PCR; in TCRdb, only in-frame clones are kept and a portion is missing. This sample has some 110,000 clones, with roughly 93% found just once. Material for sequencing was Tregs sorted from blood. The receptor's source is a human donor in good health. The chain uses TRBV6-5 and TRBJ2-7, with D maybe TRBD2 (6 bases). CDR3 sequence (DNA): TGTGCCAGCAGTAGCGGGCCCTCCTACGAGCAGTACTTC. Translated: CASSSGPSYEQYF.